The present TCR beta chain was sequenced within a study of CXCR3-negative and CXCR3-positive naive CD8 T cells. At the level of the study: For each library, about 1.5 +/- 0.3 million TRB reads were obtained, 130 million to 150 million in total.

Findings and limits, study-wide: Memory cells differed in TRBV-TRBJ usage, but naive CXCR3-negative and CXCR3-positive cells had similar usage. Similarly elevated diversity marked both naive subsets, with memory CD8+ cells showing far lower diversity. Post-cryopreservation CXCR3 expression was partly diminished, and the bulk of assays employed fresh PBMCs.

5' RACE that incorporated UMI labels was used to prepare the TRB cDNA libraries. One entry per CDR3 protein, without DNA, is what TCRdb gives after re-calling the 5' RACE reads. Here the sample table reports around 40,000 distinct CDR3 sequences. Worth noting for this clonotype: Antigen unknown.

The CDR3 length is 12 residues. Germline CDR1 MDHEN, CDR2 SYDVKM. This chain joins TRBV28 and TRBJ2-7. This receptor was identified in a human donor in good health. Some clones in this sample may be carry-over from other donors' samples. The source material was memory CD8+ T cells from blood. The CDR3 protein is CASSEVSYEQYF.